The clone carrying this TCR beta chain was detected many times. The antigen remains unidentified. CDR1 and CDR2 from the germline V gene are DFQATT and SNEGSKA (reference sequence). This CDR3 has 13 amino acids. The V end lost 5 bases, the J end lost 2 bases, and 13 bases lay between the germline ends. MiXCR was run by TCRdb on the reads, yielding one entry per CDR3 protein. In the table there are about 140,000 distinct CDR3 sequences, roughly 6% of which are singletons. This sample stems from a study of T cell repertoires in cytomegalovirus infection. Looking at the study overall: Indications came from public TCR beta signatures; they pointed to CMV infection and to a matching HLA type. Study conclusions and caveats: Ex vivo, HLA-C-restricted CMV-specific TCR beta clonotypes prevailed over the rest of the response. The cumulative frequency of public TCR beta families distinguished individuals who carried CMV together with the relevant HLA.

The TCR sequence derives from a human donor in good health (CMV status not recorded). Some clones in this sample may be carry-over from other donors' samples. The specimen sequenced was PBMCs. The chain joins TRBV20-1 to TRBJ2-7; possibly TRBD2 for D (5 bases). In DNA, the CDR3 is TGCAGTGCTCGGGTTCTCGGGACCTACGAGCAGTACTTC. As protein: CSARVLGTYEQYF.